The present TCR beta chain was sequenced within a study of blood T cells in healthy people across ages. The CDR3 runs to 15 residues. Trimming pared 3 bases from V and 1 base from J, leaving 13 bases between. Germline V gene lookup returns CDR1 DFQATT and CDR2 SNEGSKA (reference sequence). Alongside a J-beta primer mix, a sample-barcoded 5' primer served in a second PCR lasting about 7 to 11 cycles. TCRdb re-called the 5' RACE reads with MiXCR, one entry per CDR3 protein. The sample holds approximately 760,000 distinct CDR3 sequences, around 25% seen once. These data were also filed under a second study, of T cells of mothers and their children.

The sequence came from a boy aged 10-17 years in good health. The sequencing input was blood. This chain connects TRBV20-1 to TRBJ2-1; D tentatively fits TRBD1 or TRBD2 (5 bases each). The CDR3 DNA is TGCAGTGCTAGGGGGGAAGGGGTGTCCTACAATGAGCAGTTCTTC. Translated: CSARGEGVSYNEQFF.